One and the same sample provided the 24 T cell receptor beta chains below, sequenced in a study of cytomegalovirus exposure and HLA in healthy donors. Assay used: immunoSEQ multiplex PCR; TCRdb lists only in-frame clones, some missing. The profile shows hundreds of thousands of clones, approximately 82% of them singletons. Material: PBMCs. All receptors derive from a woman aged 18-29 years in good health and CMV-seronegative.

The rearrangement links TRBV6-1 to TRBJ1-2; possible D gene TRBD1, 5 bases. The CDR3 loop spans 12 amino acids. Looked up from germline, CDR1 is MNHNS and CDR2 is SASEGT. V was shortened by 6 bases and J by 2 bases, with 7 bases between the two germline ends. CDR3 loop: CASREGNYGYTF. CDR3 coding DNA: TGTGCCAGCAGGGAGGGGAACTATGGCTACACCTTC.

The rearrangement joins TRBV18 to TRBJ1-1; 8 nucleotides match TRBD1. V was pared by 6 bases and J by 10 bases, with 7 bases of the junction left unmatched. The V gene's germline CDR1 is KGHSH and CDR2 LQKENI. This CDR3 has 12 residues. This CDR3 is CASSGQAKGAFF. CDR3 nucleotides: TGTGCCAGCTCGGGACAGGCCAAGGGAGCTTTCTTT.

This clone was recorded only once. The rearrangement links TRBV9 to TRBJ1-2; 11 nucleotides line up with TRBD1. Germline CDR1 reads SGDLS; CDR2 reads YYNGEE. V shed 5 bases, J shed 6 bases, and the junction held 6 bases outside the gene matches. The CDR3 consists of 14 residues. CDR3 bases: TGTGCCAGCAGGGCCGGGGACAGGGGGAATGGCTACACCTTC. Protein sequence: CASRAGDRGNGYTF.

This clone was seen only a few times. The same CDR3 is also encoded by other DNA sequences in this sample. V and J are TRBV5-1 and TRBJ1-1; the match to TRBD1 covers 7 bases. CDR3 length: 14 amino acids. Germline V gene sequence: CDR1 SGHRS, CDR2 YFSETQ. The V gene end was trimmed by 4 bases and the J gene end by 5 bases; junction bases not matched to a gene: 8. The CDR3 protein is CASSPRQGITEAFF. The CDR3 DNA is TGCGCCAGCAGCCCTCGACAGGGTATAACTGAAGCTTTCTTT.

V is TRBV7-2 and J is TRBJ1-2; 9 bases fit TRBD1. Germline CDR1 is SGHTA and CDR2 is FQGNSA. CDR3 length: 14 residues. The J segment lost 6 bases and the V segment lost 1 base, leaving 3 bases of the junction unmatched. The CDR3 DNA reads TGTGCCAGCAGCTTAGACAGGGACAGGGATGGCTACACCTTC. Its protein product is CASSLDRDRDGYTF.

V usage is TRBV28 and J usage is TRBJ1-5; D uncertain. Per the germline V gene, CDR1 is MDHEN and CDR2 is SYDVKM. The length of the CDR3 is 15 residues. Trimming cost V 2 bases and J 0 bases, with 8 bases left between them. This CDR3 reads CASSLPGNSNQPQHF. CDR3 coding DNA: TGTGCCAGCAGTTTACCAGGCAATAGCAATCAGCCCCAGCATTTT.

This clone was observed a few times. This rearrangement joins TRBV29-1 to TRBJ2-3; TRBD2 matches at 14 bases. Looked up from germline, CDR1 is SQVTM and CDR2 is ANQGSEA. CDR3 length: 14 residues. V trimming: 7 bases; J trimming: 3 bases; junction bases outside the gene matches: 3. For the CDR3, the DNA is TGCAGCGCATGGACTAGCGGGAGGACAGATACGCAGTATTTT. Translating gives CSAWTSGRTDTQYF.

The chain is built from TRBV6-5 and TRBJ1-2; D gene unclear. Trimming took off 0 bases at V and 3 bases at J, with 8 bases between the two ends. Germline V gives CDR1 MNHEY, CDR2 SVGAGI. The CDR3 totals 14 residues. CDR3 DNA: TGTGCCAGCAGTTACTCGATCGAGGACTATGGCTACACCTTC. Translation gives CASSYSIEDYGYTF.

This chain links TRBV5-6 with TRBJ2-2, with D possibly being TRBD1 or TRBD2 (5 bases each). Trimming removed 4 bases at V and 9 bases at J, with 13 bases between. CDR3 length equals 13 residues. CDR1 SGHDT and CDR2 YYEEEE come from the germline V gene. The CDR3: CASSLGRDRELFF. The CDR3, as DNA: TGTGCCAGCAGCCTCGGACGGGACCGGGAGCTGTTTTTT.

This chain connects TRBV6-5 to TRBJ2-1; D unresolved. The ends were cut back, 2 bases at V and 0 bases at J, with 5 bases in the middle. The CDR3 runs to 14 residues. Per germline, CDR1 MNHEY and CDR2 SVGAGI. CDR3 DNA: TGTGCCAGCAGTTACAGGGACTCCTACAATGAGCAGTTCTTC. Translation: CASSYRDSYNEQFF.

This clone has just a few counts. This sequence joins TRBV5-1 and TRBJ2-7; 7 nucleotides align to TRBD2. V shed 0 bases, J shed 0 bases, and the junction held 6 bases outside the gene matches. CDR3 length: 16 residues. The germline CDR1 and CDR2 sequences are SGHRS and YFSETQ. As DNA, the CDR3 is TGCGCCAGCAGCTTGGGGCTAGCGGTTCCCTCCTACGAGCAGTACTTC. It translates to CASSLGLAVPSYEQYF.

DNA for the CDR3: TGTGCCAGCAGTACCCACGCTTTGGATACGCAGTATTTT. This codes for CASSTHALDTQYF. This chain uses TRBV6-4 with TRBJ2-3; no firm D call. The CDR3 sequence is 13 residues long. Trimming stripped 5 bases from V and 6 bases from J, with 12 bases between. Germline values: CDR1 MRHNA, CDR2 SNTAGT.

The CDR3 reads CATSKSSPANYGYTF. The CDR3 nucleotides read TGTGCCACCTCCAAGAGTTCCCCAGCTAACTATGGCTACACCTTC. The chain joins TRBV2 to TRBJ1-2; no reliable D call. The CDR3 runs 15 residues. The V and J ends lost 10 bases and 0 bases respectively, with 18 bases between them. Germline assignment: CDR1 SNHLY and CDR2 FYNNEI.

The V call is TRBV5-1, the J call TRBJ2-2; 15 nucleotides line up with TRBD2. This CDR3 contains 17 residues. Germline trimming cut 2 bases from V and 5 bases from J; bases unmatched to any gene: 4. Germline values: CDR1 SGHRS, CDR2 YFSETQ. For the CDR3, the DNA is TGCGCCAGCAGCTTAGGACTAGCGGGAGGGCTGACCGGGGAGCTGTTTTTT. This translates into CASSLGLAGGLTGELFF.

This clone showed up just a few times. The chain links TRBV7-2 to TRBJ2-7, with D hard to call. This CDR3 has 14 amino acids. In germline, CDR1 is SGHTA, CDR2 FQGNSA. V dropped 3 bases and J dropped 3 bases, with 12 bases sitting between them. CDR3 coding DNA: TGTGCCAGCAGCTTCGGTCCAATTAACTACGAGCAGTACTTC. This gives the protein CASSFGPINYEQYF. The complete variable domain, with remaining parts taken from reference TRBV7-2 and TRBJ2-7, reads GAGVSQSPSNKVTEKGKDVELRCDPISGHTALYWYRQSLGQGLEFLIYFQGNSAPDKSGLPSDRFSAERTGGSVSTLTIQRTQQEDSAVYLCASSFGPINYEQYFGPGTRLTVT.

The rearrangement links TRBV27 to TRBJ2-2; no clear D. CDR1 is MNHEY and CDR2 is SMNVEV in the germline V gene (reference sequence). CDR3 length: 16 residues. Trimming shortened V by 1 base and J by 1 base, and 10 bases separated the two germline ends. Here the CDR3 reads CASSLWAGRNTGELFF. The CDR3 DNA reads TGTGCCAGCAGTTTATGGGCAGGCCGGAACACCGGGGAGCTGTTTTTT.

The rearrangement uses TRBV28 and TRBJ1-5, with D possibly matching TRBD1 (5 bases). V dropped 5 bases and J dropped 1 base, with 12 bases sitting between them. This CDR3 is built from 15 residues. Germline V gene lookup returns CDR1 MDHEN and CDR2 SYDVKM. In DNA form, the CDR3 reads TGTGCCAGCAGTGGACTCGGGGCCAGCAATCAGCCCCAGCATTTT. Encoded protein: CASSGLGASNQPQHF. Full variable domain (remainder filled in from reference TRBV28 and TRBJ1-5): DVKVTQSSRYLVKRTGEKVFLECVQDMDHENMFWYRQDPGLGLRLIYFSYDVKMKEKGDIPEGYSVSREKKERFSLILESASTNQTSMYLCASSGLGASNQPQHFGDGTRLSIL.

The rearrangement joins TRBV25-1 to TRBJ2-3; TRBD1 agrees at 8 bases. V lost 6 bases to trimming and J lost 3 bases; unmatched junction nucleotides: 11. The CDR3 loop spans 16 amino acids. Germline V gene sequence: CDR1 MGHDK, CDR2 SYGVNS. The CDR3 region is CASRTPTRTGTDTQYF. DNA of the CDR3: TGTGCCAGCAGGACCCCTACAAGGACAGGGACAGATACGCAGTATTTT.

This chain links TRBV6-1 with TRBJ2-7; D is possibly TRBD1 or TRBD2 (5 bases each). Trimming removed 5 bases at V and 4 bases at J, with 12 bases between. The CDR3 runs 13 residues. In germline, CDR1 is MNHNS, CDR2 SASEGT. CDR3: CASSKGPTYEQYF. The CDR3 nucleotides read TGTGCCAGCAGTAAGGGACCGACATACGAGCAGTACTTC.

The rearrangement uses TRBV7-8 and TRBJ2-1; perhaps TRBD2 as D (5 bases). Trimming took off 0 bases at V and 5 bases at J, with 17 bases between the two ends. The germline V gene has CDR1 SGHVS and CDR2 FQNEAQ. The CDR3 totals 17 residues. In DNA, the CDR3 is TGTGCCAGCAGCTTAGCGTGGTTAGCGATATCAAACAATGAGCAGTTCTTC. Amino acid sequence: CASSLAWLAISNNEQFF.

The CDR3 spells CASSQTGTANEKLFF. In nucleotides, the CDR3 is TGCGCCAGCAGTCAAACCGGGACAGCTAATGAAAAACTGTTTTTT. The chain joins TRBV5-1 to TRBJ1-4; 7 positions agree with TRBD1. The V gene end was trimmed by 5 bases and the J gene end by 3 bases; junction bases not matched to a gene: 7. The CDR3 contains 15 residues. Germline V lookup: CDR1 SGHRS, CDR2 YFSETQ.

This chain links TRBV6-6 with TRBJ2-7; either TRBD1 or TRBD2 may supply D (5 bases each). Trimming took off 4 bases at V and 5 bases at J, with 18 bases between the two ends. Germline-derived CDR1 and CDR2 are MNHNY and SVGAGI (reference sequence). The length of the CDR3 is 15 residues. CDR3 in amino acids: CASSSTIQTADEQYF. The CDR3 DNA sequence: TGTGCCAGCAGTTCAACCATCCAGACAGCGGACGAGCAGTACTTC.

The chain employs TRBV9 and TRBJ1-1; D not resolved. Germline V CDR1 and CDR2: SGDLS, YYNGEE. The CDR3 consists of 16 residues. Trimming took 0 bases from V and 0 from J, leaving 12 bases between them. The DNA for the CDR3 is TGTGCCAGCAGCGTAGGCGGCCCAGGAATGAACACTGAAGCTTTCTTT. It encodes CASSVGGPGMNTEAFF.

This sequence joins TRBV30 and TRBJ2-1, with 9 nucleotides matching TRBD2. CDR1 and CDR2 (germline): GTSNPN, SVGIG (reference sequence). Trimming took 4 bases from V and 10 from J; bases not matched to a gene: 14. The length of the CDR3 is 15 residues. The CDR3 sequence: CAWTLLAGAAGEQFF. In nucleotides, the CDR3 is TGTGCCTGGACCCTCTTAGCGGGAGCGGCCGGGGAGCAGTTCTTC.